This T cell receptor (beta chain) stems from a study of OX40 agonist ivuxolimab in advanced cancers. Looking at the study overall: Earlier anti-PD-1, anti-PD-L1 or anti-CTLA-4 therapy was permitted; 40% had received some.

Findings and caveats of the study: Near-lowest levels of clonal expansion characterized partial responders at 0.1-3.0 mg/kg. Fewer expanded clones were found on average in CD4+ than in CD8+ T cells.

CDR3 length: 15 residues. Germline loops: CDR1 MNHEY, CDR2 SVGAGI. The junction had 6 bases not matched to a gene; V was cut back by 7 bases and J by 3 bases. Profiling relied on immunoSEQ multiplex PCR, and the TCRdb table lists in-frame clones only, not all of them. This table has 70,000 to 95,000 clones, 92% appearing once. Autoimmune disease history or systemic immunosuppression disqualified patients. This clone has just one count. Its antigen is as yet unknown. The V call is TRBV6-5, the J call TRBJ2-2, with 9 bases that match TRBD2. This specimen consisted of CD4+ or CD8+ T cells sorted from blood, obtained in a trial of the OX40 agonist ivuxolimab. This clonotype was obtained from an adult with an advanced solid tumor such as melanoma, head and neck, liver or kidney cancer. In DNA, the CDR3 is TGTGCCAGCATTCGGACTAGCGCTTACACCGGGGAGCTGTTTTTT. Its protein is CASIRTSAYTGELFF.